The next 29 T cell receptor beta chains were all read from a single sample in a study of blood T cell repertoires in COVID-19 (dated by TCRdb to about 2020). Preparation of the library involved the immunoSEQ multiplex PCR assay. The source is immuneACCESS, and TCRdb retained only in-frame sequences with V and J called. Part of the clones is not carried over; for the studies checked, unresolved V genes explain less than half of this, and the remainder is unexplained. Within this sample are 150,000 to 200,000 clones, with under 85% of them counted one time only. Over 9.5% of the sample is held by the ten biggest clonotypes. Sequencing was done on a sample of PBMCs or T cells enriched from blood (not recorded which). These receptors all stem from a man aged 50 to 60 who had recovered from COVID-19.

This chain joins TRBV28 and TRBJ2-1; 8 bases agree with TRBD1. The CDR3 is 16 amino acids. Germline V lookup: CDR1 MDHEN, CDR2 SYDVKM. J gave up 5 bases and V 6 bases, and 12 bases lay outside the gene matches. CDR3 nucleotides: TGTGCCAGCAGCGCATCAGGGGGCGGAAACGACAATGAGCAGTTCTTC. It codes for CASSASGGGNDNEQFF.

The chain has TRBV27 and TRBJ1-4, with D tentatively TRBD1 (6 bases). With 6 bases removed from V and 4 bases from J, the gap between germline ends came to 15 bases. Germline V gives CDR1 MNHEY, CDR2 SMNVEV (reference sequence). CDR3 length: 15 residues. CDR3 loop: CASSLLQGYNEKLFF. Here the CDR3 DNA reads TGTGCCAGCAGCCTGCTACAGGGTTATAATGAAAAACTGTTTTTT. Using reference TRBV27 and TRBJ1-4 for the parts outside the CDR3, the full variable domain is EAQVTQNPRYLITVTGKKLTVTCSQNMNHEYMSWYRQDPGLGLRQIYYSMNVEVTDKGDVPEGYKVSRKEKRNFPLILESPSPNQTSLYFCASSLLQGYNEKLFFGSGTQLSVL.

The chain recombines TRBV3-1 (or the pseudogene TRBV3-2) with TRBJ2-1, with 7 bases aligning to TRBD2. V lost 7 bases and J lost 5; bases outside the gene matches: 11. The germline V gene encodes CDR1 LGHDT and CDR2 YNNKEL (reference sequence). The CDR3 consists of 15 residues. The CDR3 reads CASNSRASGDNEQFF. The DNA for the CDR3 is TGTGCCAGCAACTCAAGGGCCAGCGGGGACAATGAGCAGTTCTTC.

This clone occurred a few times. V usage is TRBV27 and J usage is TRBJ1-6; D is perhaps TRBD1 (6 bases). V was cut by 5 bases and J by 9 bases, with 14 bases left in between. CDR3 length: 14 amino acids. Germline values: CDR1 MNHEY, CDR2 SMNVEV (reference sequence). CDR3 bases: TGTGCCAGCAGTCCAGACGGGGGGCTTTCACCCCTCCACTTT. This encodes CASSPDGGLSPLHF.

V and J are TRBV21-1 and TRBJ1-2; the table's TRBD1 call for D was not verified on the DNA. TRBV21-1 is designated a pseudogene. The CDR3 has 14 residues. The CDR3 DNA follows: TGTGCCAGCAGCAAAAGTGCAGGTGACGAGGGCTACACCTTC. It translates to CASSKSAGDEGYTF.

The CDR3 here is CAISAGYSNQPQHF. CDR3 bases: TGTGCCATCAGTGCGGGGTATAGCAATCAGCCCCAGCATTTT. The chain is built from TRBV10-3 and TRBJ1-5; no firm D call. The CDR3 is 14 amino acids. The germline V and J ends were trimmed by 4 bases and 0 bases, with 7 bases remaining between them. The V gene's germline CDR1 is ENHRY and CDR2 SYGVKD.

This CDR3 is CASSLSAAGLRSGELFF. The CDR3 DNA reads TGTGCCAGCAGCTTGTCGGCGGCAGGGTTGCGAAGCGGGGAGCTGTTTTTT. The chain uses TRBV5-4 and TRBJ2-2, with a weak D call TRBD1 (5 bases). Trimming took off 1 base at V and 7 bases at J, with 20 bases between the two ends. The length of the CDR3 is 17 residues. Germline values: CDR1 SGHNT, CDR2 YYREEE (reference sequence). The full variable domain, in which reference TRBV5-4 and TRBJ2-2 provide the parts outside the CDR3, is ETGVTQSPTHLIKTRGQQVTLRCSSQSGHNTVSWYQQALGQGPQFIFQYYREEENGRGNFPPRFSGLQFPNYSSELNVNALELDDSALYLCASSLSAAGLRSGELFFGEGSRLTVL.

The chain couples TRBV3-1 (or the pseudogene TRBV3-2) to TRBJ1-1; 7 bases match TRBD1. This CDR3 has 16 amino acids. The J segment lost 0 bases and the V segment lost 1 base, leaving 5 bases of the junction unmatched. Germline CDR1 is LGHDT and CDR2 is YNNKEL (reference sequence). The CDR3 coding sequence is TGTGCCAGCAGCCAAGCGACAGGGCCATTGAACACTGAAGCTTTCTTT. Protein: CASSQATGPLNTEAFF.

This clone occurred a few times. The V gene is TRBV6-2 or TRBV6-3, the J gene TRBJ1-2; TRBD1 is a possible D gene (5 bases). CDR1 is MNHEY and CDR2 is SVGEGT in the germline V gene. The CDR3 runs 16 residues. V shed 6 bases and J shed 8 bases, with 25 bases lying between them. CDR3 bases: TGTGCCAGCAGCCTGTGGGGCAGCTACATAACTCGGGGCTACACCTTC. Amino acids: CASSLWGSYITRGYTF.

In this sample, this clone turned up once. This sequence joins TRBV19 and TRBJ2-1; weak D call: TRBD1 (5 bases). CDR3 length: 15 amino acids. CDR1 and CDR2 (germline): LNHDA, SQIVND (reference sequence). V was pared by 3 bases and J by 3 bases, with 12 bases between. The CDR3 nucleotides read TGTGCCAGTAGTATGGGGCTAGGGTTCTACAATGAGCAGTTCTTC. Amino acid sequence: CASSMGLGFYNEQFF.

CDR3 bases: TGCGCCAGCAGTACTCAGGGCCAAGAGACCCAGTACTTC. Translation gives CASSTQGQETQYF. This chain connects TRBV4-3 to TRBJ2-5, with D perhaps matching TRBD1 (5 bases). Trimming took 6 bases from V and 1 from J, leaving 9 bases between them. The CDR3 extends over 13 amino acids. The germline gives CDR1 LGHNA, CDR2 YSLEER.

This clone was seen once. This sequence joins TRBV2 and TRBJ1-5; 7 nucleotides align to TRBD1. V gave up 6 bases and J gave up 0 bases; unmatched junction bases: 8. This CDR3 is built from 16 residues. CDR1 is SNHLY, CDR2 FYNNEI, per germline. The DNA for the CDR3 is TGTGCCAGCAGCCGTACGACAGGGAATAGCAATCAGCCCCAGCATTTT. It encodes CASSRTTGNSNQPQHF.

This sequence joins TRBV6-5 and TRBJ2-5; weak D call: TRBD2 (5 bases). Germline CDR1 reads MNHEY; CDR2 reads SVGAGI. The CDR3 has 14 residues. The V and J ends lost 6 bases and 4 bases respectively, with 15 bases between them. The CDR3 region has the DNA TGTGCCAGCAGCCCCGGAGGTGGCGCAGAGACCCAGTACTTC. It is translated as CASSPGGGAETQYF.

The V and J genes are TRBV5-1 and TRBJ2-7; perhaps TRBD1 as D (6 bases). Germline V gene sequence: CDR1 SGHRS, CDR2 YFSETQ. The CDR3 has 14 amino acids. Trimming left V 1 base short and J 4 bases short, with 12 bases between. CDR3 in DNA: TGCGCCAGCAGCTTGTCCGCAGGGGAATACGAGCAGTACTTC. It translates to CASSLSAGEYEQYF. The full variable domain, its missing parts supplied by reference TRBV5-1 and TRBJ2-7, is KAGVTQTPRYLIKTRGQQVTLSCSPISGHRSVSWYQQTPGQGLQFLFEYFSETQRNKGNFPGRFSGRQFSNSRSEMNVSTLELGDSALYLCASSLSAGEYEQYFGPGTRLTVT.

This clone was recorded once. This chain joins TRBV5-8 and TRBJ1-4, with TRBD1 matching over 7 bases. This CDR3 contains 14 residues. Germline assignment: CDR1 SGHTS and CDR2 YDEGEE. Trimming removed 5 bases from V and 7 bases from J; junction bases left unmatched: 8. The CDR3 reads CASRRGHRGEKLFF. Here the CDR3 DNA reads TGTGCCAGCAGAAGGGGGCATCGAGGTGAAAAACTGTTTTTT. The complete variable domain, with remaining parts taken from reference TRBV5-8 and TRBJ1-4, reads EAGVTQSPTHLIKTRGQQATLRCSPISGHTSVYWYQQALGLGLQFLLWYDEGEERNRGNFPPRFSGRQFPNYSSELNVNALELEDSALYLCASRRGHRGEKLFFGSGTQLSVL.

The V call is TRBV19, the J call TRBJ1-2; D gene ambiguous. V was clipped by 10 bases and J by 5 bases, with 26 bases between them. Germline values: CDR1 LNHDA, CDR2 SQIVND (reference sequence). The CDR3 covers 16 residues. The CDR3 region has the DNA TGTGCCACCTCCACGGGCGCTGGTGCGGGGATGTATGGCTACACCTTC. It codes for CATSTGAGAGMYGYTF.

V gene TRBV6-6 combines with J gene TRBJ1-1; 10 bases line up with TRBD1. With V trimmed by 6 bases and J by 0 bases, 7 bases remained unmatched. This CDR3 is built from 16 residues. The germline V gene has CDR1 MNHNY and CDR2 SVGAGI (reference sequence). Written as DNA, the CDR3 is TGTGCCAGCAGCAAAGACAGGGGGCGCGTGAACACTGAAGCTTTCTTT. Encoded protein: CASSKDRGRVNTEAFF.

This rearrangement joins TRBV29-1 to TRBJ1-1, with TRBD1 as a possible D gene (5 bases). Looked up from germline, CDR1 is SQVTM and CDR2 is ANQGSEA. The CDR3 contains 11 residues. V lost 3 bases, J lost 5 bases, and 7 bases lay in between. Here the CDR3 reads CSVDGGTEAFF. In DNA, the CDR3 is TGCAGCGTTGATGGGGGGACTGAAGCTTTCTTT.

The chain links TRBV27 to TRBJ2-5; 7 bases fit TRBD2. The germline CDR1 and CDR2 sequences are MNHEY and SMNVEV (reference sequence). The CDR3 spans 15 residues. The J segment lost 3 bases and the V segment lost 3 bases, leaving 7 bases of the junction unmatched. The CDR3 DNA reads TGTGCCAGCAGTTTGTTGCCTAGCGGAAAAGAGACCCAGTACTTC. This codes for CASSLLPSGKETQYF.

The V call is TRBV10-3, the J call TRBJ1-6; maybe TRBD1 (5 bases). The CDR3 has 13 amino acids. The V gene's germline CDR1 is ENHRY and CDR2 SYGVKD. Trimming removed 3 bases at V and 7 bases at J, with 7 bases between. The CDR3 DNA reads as TGTGCCATCAGTGACAGGGAAAATTCACCCCTCCACTTT. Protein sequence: CAISDRENSPLHF.

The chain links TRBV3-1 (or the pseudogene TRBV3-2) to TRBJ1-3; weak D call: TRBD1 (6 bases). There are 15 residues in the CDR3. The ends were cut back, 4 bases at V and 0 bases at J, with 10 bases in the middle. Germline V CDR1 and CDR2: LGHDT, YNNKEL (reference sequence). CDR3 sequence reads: CASSPTGLSGNTIYF. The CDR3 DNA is TGTGCCAGCAGCCCCACAGGGCTCTCTGGAAACACCATATATTTT.

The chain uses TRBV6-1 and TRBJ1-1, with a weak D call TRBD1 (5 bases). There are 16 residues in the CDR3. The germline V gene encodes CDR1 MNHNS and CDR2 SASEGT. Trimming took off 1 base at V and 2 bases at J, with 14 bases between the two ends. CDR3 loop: CASSEGRWGGNTEAFF. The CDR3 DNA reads TGTGCCAGCAGTGAAGGGCGGTGGGGGGGAAACACTGAAGCTTTCTTT.

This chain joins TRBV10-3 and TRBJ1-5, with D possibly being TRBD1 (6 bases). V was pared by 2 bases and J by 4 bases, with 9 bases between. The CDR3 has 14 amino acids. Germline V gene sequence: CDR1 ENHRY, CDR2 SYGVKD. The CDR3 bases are TGTGCCATCAGTGAGAGGGGACAAAATCAGCCCCAGCATTTT. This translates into CAISERGQNQPQHF.

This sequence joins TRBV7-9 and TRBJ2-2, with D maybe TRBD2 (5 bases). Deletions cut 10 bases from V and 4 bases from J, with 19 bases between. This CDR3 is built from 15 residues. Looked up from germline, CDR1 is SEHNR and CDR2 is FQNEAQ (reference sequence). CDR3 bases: TGTGCCATCCACATAACTAGTTATAGCACCGGGGAGCTGTTTTTT. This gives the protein CAIHITSYSTGELFF.

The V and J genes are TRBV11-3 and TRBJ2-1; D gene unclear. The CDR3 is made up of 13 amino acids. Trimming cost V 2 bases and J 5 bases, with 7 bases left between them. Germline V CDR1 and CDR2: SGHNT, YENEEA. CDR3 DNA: TGTGCCAGCAGCTTAACTGTCGACAATGAGCAGTTCTTC. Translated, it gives CASSLTVDNEQFF.

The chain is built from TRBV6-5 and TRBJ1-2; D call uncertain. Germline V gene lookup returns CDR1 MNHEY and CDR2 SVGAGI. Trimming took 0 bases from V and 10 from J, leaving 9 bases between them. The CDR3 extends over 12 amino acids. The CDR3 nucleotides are TGTGCCAGCAGTTACTCGGCGGGTACCTACACCTTC. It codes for CASSYSAGTYTF.

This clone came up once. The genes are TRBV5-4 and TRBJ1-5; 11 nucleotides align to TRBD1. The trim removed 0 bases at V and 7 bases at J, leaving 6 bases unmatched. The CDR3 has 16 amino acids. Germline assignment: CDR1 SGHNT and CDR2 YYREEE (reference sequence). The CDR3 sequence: CASSLGTGGEGQPQHF. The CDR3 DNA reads TGTGCCAGCAGCTTGGGGACAGGGGGCGAGGGGCAGCCCCAGCATTTT.

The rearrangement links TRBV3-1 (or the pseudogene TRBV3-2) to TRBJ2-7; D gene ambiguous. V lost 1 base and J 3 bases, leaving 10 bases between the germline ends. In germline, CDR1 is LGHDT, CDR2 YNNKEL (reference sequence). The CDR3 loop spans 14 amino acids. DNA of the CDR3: TGTGCCAGCAGCCAAGCGAGCGTCGGCTACGAGCAGTACTTC. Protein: CASSQASVGYEQYF.

This CDR3 reads CATGSGGEKLFF. Here the CDR3 DNA reads TGTGCCACAGGTTCTGGAGGTGAAAAACTGTTTTTT. The chain couples TRBV18 to TRBJ1-4; no clear D gene. Germline CDR1 and CDR2: KGHSH and LQKENI. This CDR3 spans 12 amino acids. Trimming pared 10 bases from V and 7 bases from J, leaving 13 bases between.